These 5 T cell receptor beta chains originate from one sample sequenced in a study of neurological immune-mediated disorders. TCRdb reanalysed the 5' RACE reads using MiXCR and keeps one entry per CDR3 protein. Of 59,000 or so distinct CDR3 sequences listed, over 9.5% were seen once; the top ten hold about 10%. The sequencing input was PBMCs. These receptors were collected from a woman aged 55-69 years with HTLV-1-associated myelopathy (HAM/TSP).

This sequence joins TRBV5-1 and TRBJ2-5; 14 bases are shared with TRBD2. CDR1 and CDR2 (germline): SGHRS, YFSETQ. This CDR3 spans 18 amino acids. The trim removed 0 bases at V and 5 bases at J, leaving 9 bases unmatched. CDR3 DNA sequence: TGCGCCAGCAGCTTGGGGACAGGGACTAGCGGGAGCTTCGAGACCCAGTACTTC. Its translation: CASSLGTGTSGSFETQYF.

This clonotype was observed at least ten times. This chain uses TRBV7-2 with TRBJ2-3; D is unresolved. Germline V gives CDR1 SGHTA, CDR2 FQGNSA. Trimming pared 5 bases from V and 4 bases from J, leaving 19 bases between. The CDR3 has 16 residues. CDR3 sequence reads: CASSPLNSRVADTQYF. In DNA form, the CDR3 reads TGTGCCAGCAGCCCCCTCAACTCGCGCGTCGCAGATACGCAGTATTTT.

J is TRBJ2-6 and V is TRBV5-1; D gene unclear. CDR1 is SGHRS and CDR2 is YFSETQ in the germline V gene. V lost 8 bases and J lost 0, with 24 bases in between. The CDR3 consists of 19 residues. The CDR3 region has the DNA TGCGCCAGAAGCCGCTTGCCTGCACAGTTACTCTCTGGGGCCAACGTCCTGACTTTC. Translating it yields CARSRLPAQLLSGANVLTF.

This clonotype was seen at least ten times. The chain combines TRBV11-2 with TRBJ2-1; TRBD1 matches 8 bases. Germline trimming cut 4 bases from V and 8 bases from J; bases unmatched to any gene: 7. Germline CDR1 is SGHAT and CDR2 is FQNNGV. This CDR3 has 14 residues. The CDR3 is CASSSRSGGYEQFF. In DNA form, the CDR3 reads TGTGCCAGCAGCTCCAGATCAGGGGGCTATGAGCAGTTCTTC.

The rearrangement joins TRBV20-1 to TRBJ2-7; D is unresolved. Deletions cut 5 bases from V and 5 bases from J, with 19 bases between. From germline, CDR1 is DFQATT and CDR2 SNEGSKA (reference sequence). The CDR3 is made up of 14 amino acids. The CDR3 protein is CSALLRAPTDEQYF. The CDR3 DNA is TGCAGTGCTTTACTACGGGCTCCGACTGACGAGCAGTACTTC.